This TCR beta chain was sequenced during a study of blood T cell repertoires in COVID-19. The wider study: Collection of acute and convalescent COVID-19 samples took place in the United States, Italy and Spain. Sample material is recorded as cDNA or gDNA derived from T cells, B-cell-depleted T cells, or PBMCs.

The CDR3 has 14 amino acids. CDR1 and CDR2 (germline): SGHRS, YFSETQ. V lost 4 bases and J lost 8; bases outside the gene matches: 9. TCRdb keeps only in-frame clones here, not all; method: immunoSEQ multiplex PCR. The table shows a few hundred thousand clones, with 90% occurring only once. Specimen: peripheral blood. This sequence originates from a woman aged 30 to 39 with COVID-19, enrolled during active disease. The chain recombines TRBV5-1 with TRBJ1-2; TRBD1 agrees at 9 bases. The CDR3 DNA sequence: TGCGCCAGCAGCACCGGACAGGGGCCAGGAGGCTACACCTTC. This sequence encodes CASSTGQGPGGYTF.